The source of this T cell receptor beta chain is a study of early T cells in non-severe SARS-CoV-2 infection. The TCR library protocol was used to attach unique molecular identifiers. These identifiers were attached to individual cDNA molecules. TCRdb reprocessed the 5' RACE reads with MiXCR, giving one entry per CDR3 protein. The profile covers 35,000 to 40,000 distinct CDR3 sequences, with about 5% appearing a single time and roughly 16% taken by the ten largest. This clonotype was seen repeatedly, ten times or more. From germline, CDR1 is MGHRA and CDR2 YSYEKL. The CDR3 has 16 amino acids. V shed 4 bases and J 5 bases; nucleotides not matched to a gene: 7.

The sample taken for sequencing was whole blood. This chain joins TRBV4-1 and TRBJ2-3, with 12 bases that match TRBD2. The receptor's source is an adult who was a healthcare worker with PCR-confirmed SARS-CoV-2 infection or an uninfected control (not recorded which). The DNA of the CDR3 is TGCGCCAGCAGCCTCGTGACTAGCGGGGGCATAGATACGCAGTATTTT. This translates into CASSLVTSGGIDTQYF.